Following are 30 T cell receptor beta chains from one sample sequenced in a study of blood T cell repertoires in COVID-19. Sequenced by immunoSEQ multiplex PCR; TCRdb stores in-frame clones only, minus some. The sample carries fewer than 200,000 clones, around 80% recorded once. The specimen was peripheral blood. These receptor sequences come from a woman of 80 years or more with active or convalescent COVID-19.

V and J are TRBV5-4 and TRBJ1-4; the D gene is possibly TRBD1 (5 bases). The CDR3 length is 15 residues. The ends were cut back, 5 bases at V and 4 bases at J, with 15 bases in the middle. Germline-derived CDR1 and CDR2 are SGHNT and YYREEE (reference sequence). The CDR3 protein is CASSSPGMDNEKLFF. The CDR3 DNA sequence: TGTGCCAGCAGTTCGCCAGGGATGGATAATGAAAAACTGTTTTTT. The full variable domain, rest sourced from reference TRBV5-4 and TRBJ1-4, is ETGVTQSPTHLIKTRGQQVTLRCSSQSGHNTVSWYQQALGQGPQFIFQYYREEENGRGNFPPRFSGLQFPNYSSELNVNALELDDSALYLCASSSPGMDNEKLFFGSGTQLSVL.

The V call is TRBV19, the J call TRBJ1-5; D may be TRBD1 (6 bases). Trimming removed 5 bases at V and 0 bases at J, with 17 bases between. Germline-derived CDR1 and CDR2 are LNHDA and SQIVND (reference sequence). This CDR3 has 17 amino acids. This chain's CDR3 is CASSLSRGGYSNQPQHF. CDR3 in DNA: TGTGCCAGTAGTCTCAGCCGGGGGGGCTATAGCAATCAGCCCCAGCATTTT.

This clone was seen more than once but under ten times. The chain joins TRBV19 to TRBJ2-7; D is perhaps TRBD2 (9 bases). The CDR3 consists of 19 residues. The V gene's germline CDR1 is LNHDA and CDR2 SQIVND (reference sequence). V dropped 5 bases and J dropped 4 bases, with 30 bases sitting between them. The CDR3 protein is CASSFPDREKAGGFYEQYF. The CDR3 DNA is TGTGCCAGTAGTTTCCCGGACAGGGAAAAGGCGGGGGGGTTTTACGAGCAGTACTTC.

This chain links TRBV4-2 with TRBJ2-1; 7 bases agree with TRBD2. J gave up 0 bases and V 5 bases, and 4 bases lay outside the gene matches. The CDR3 totals 15 residues. Germline V gene data show CDR1 as LGHNA and CDR2 as YNFKEQ. The CDR3 reads CASSVRGTSYNEQFF. In nucleotides, the CDR3 is TGTGCCAGCAGCGTGCGGGGGACCTCCTACAATGAGCAGTTCTTC.

The chain combines TRBV19 with TRBJ1-2, with 8 bases matching TRBD1. CDR3 length: 14 amino acids. The trim removed 8 bases at V and 4 bases at J, leaving 9 bases unmatched. Germline V gene data show CDR1 as LNHDA and CDR2 as SQIVND (reference sequence). CDR3 DNA: TGTGCCAGTGGGACAGGCCTGGGGGGCTATGGCTACACCTTC. Protein sequence: CASGTGLGGYGYTF.

This clone occurred a few times. This sequence joins TRBV7-3 and TRBJ1-3; D unclear. CDR3 length: 16 amino acids. Germline V gene sequence: CDR1 SGHTA, CDR2 FQGTGA. Trimming took 5 bases from V and 0 from J, leaving 14 bases between them. CDR3 amino acids: CASSASGQASGNTIYF. As DNA, the CDR3 is TGTGCCAGCAGCGCTTCTGGGCAGGCCTCTGGAAACACCATATATTTT.

The J gene is TRBJ2-2, the V gene TRBV6-5, with D unclear. V was pared by 3 bases and J by 4 bases, with 9 bases between. The germline V gene encodes CDR1 MNHEY and CDR2 SVGAGI. This CDR3 spans 14 amino acids. This CDR3 reads CASSYRGLTGELFF. For the CDR3, the DNA is TGTGCCAGCAGTTATCGTGGCCTCACCGGGGAGCTGTTTTTT.

The chain is built from TRBV20-1 and TRBJ1-2; D ambiguous. The CDR3 totals 12 residues. The germline gives CDR1 DFQATT, CDR2 SNEGSKA (reference sequence). Trimming shortened V by 6 bases and J by 4 bases, and 12 bases separated the two germline ends. The CDR3 here is CSASFDTYGYTF. In DNA, the CDR3 is TGCAGTGCCAGTTTTGACACCTATGGCTACACCTTC.

J is TRBJ2-5 and V is TRBV7-2, with unresolved D. V was cut by 0 bases and J by 2 bases, with 4 bases left in between. The CDR3 sequence is 13 residues long. In germline, CDR1 is SGHTA, CDR2 FQGNSA. CDR3 amino acids: CASSLAQQETQYF. The DNA for the CDR3 is TGTGCCAGCAGCTTAGCGCAGCAAGAGACCCAGTACTTC.

The gene calls are TRBV18 and TRBJ2-3; TRBD2 aligns across 10 bases. Germline values: CDR1 KGHSH, CDR2 LQKENI. Trimming at V came to 2 bases and at J to 1 base, leaving 3 bases not matched to a gene. This CDR3 comprises 16 residues. CDR3 loop: CASSPRLAGGTDTQYF. The CDR3 coding sequence is TGTGCCAGCTCACCAAGGCTAGCGGGGGGCACAGATACGCAGTATTTT.

This chain joins TRBV28 and TRBJ1-6; unclear D gene. Germline loops: CDR1 MDHEN, CDR2 SYDVKM. The V and J ends lost 3 bases and 14 bases respectively, with 14 bases between them. The CDR3 covers 13 residues. The CDR3 reads CASSLGVKASLHF. The CDR3 DNA follows: TGTGCCAGCAGTTTGGGAGTGAAGGCGTCCCTCCACTTT.

V and J are TRBV7-9 and TRBJ1-4, with unresolved D. Germline V gene sequence: CDR1 SEHNR, CDR2 FQNEAQ (reference sequence). Between the trimmed V and J ends, which lost 5 bases and 5 bases, there was a span of 9 bases. This CDR3 region has 13 residues. The CDR3 loop is CASSLRENEKLFF. The CDR3 region has the DNA TGTGCCAGCAGCCTCCGGGAAAATGAAAAACTGTTTTTT.

This clone has just one count. This chain joins TRBV2 and TRBJ1-6, with TRBD1 matching over 10 bases. The CDR3 has 14 amino acids. J gave up 10 bases and V 6 bases, and 6 bases lay outside the gene matches. Per germline, CDR1 SNHLY and CDR2 FYNNEI. CDR3 region: CASRTTGGSSPLHF. The DNA for the CDR3 is TGTGCCAGCAGGACGACAGGGGGCTCATCACCCCTCCACTTT.

V is TRBV10-3 and J is TRBJ1-1; unclear D gene. Trimming took 3 bases from V and 2 from J, leaving 10 bases between them. The CDR3 totals 14 residues. Germline CDR1 and CDR2: ENHRY and SYGVKD. The CDR3 sequence: CAISEATRNTEAFF. The CDR3 DNA reads TGTGCCATCAGTGAAGCAACTCGAAACACTGAAGCTTTCTTT.

The chain combines TRBV5-1 with TRBJ2-7; weak D call: TRBD2 (6 bases). This CDR3 spans 14 amino acids. V lost 4 bases and J 0 bases, leaving 11 bases between the germline ends. In germline, CDR1 is SGHRS, CDR2 YFSETQ. This CDR3 reads CASSGGLFSYEQYF. CDR3 bases: TGCGCCAGCAGCGGGGGACTGTTCTCCTACGAGCAGTACTTC.

This clone was picked up one time. The rearrangement joins TRBV2 to TRBJ1-6, with unresolved D. The V gene's germline CDR1 is SNHLY and CDR2 FYNNEI. Trimming shortened V by 1 base and J by 8 bases, and 12 bases separated the two germline ends. The length of the CDR3 is 15 residues. In nucleotides, the CDR3 is TGTGCCAGCAGTGAAGGGCTGACACTAGATTCACCCCTCCACTTT. Its protein is CASSEGLTLDSPLHF.

This chain connects TRBV27 to TRBJ1-2; D may be TRBD1 (5 bases). The CDR3 length is 16 residues. CDR1 is MNHEY, CDR2 SMNVEV, per germline (reference sequence). V lost 2 bases and J 2 bases, leaving 15 bases between the germline ends. CDR3 coding DNA: TGTGCCAGCAGTTTAATCGGCTCGGGGGTCAACTATGGCTACACCTTC. Residues: CASSLIGSGVNYGYTF.

In nucleotides, the CDR3 is TGTGCCAGCAGCCGGGACAGGGGGCAAGAGACCCAGTACTTC. Its translation: CASSRDRGQETQYF. The genes are TRBV6-4 and TRBJ2-5; 11 nucleotides align to TRBD1. The J segment lost 2 bases and the V segment lost 6 bases, leaving 2 bases of the junction unmatched. The CDR3 length is 14 residues. In germline, CDR1 is MRHNA, CDR2 SNTAGT.

This clone was recorded once. This chain uses TRBV6-5 with TRBJ2-7, with no clear D. Trimming pared 7 bases from V and 0 bases from J, leaving 13 bases between. There are 14 residues in the CDR3. Looked up from germline, CDR1 is MNHEY and CDR2 is SVGAGI. CDR3 DNA sequence: TGTGCCAGCAAAAACAGCTACAGCTCCTACGAGCAGTACTTC. Protein sequence: CASKNSYSSYEQYF.

The V and J genes are TRBV9 and TRBJ1-5, with D maybe TRBD1 (6 bases). The V end was cut by 2 bases, the J end by 1 base, with 7 bases between. The germline CDR1 and CDR2 sequences are SGDLS and YYNGEE. This CDR3 comprises 14 residues. CDR3 nucleotides: TGTGCCAGCAGCGTCGGACAGAGCAATCAGCCCCAGCATTTT. Amino acid sequence: CASSVGQSNQPQHF.

The chain employs TRBV6-6 and TRBJ2-1; D might be TRBD1 (5 bases). The CDR3 consists of 15 residues. CDR1 and CDR2 from the germline V gene are MNHNY and SVGAGI (reference sequence). V lost 5 bases and J lost 5, with 16 bases in between. DNA of the CDR3: TGTGCCAGCAGTCTGTTGGGGCAGGGAAACAATGAGCAGTTCTTC. This codes for CASSLLGQGNNEQFF.

This clone has a single count. The V gene is TRBV9, the J gene TRBJ2-5; D ambiguous. The CDR3 covers 14 residues. Germline assignment: CDR1 SGDLS and CDR2 YYNGEE. Trimming removed 1 base at V and 5 bases at J, with 12 bases between. This CDR3 is CASSVKVTWETQYF. CDR3 in DNA: TGTGCCAGCAGCGTAAAAGTGACTTGGGAGACCCAGTACTTC.

This rearrangement joins TRBV7-8 to TRBJ1-2, with D perhaps matching TRBD1 (5 bases). Germline V CDR1 and CDR2: SGHVS, FQNEAQ. CDR3 length: 14 residues. The V end was cut by 5 bases, the J end by 8 bases, with 18 bases between. Here the CDR3 DNA reads TGTGCCAGCAGCGGTGGCAGGGAAGGGGTAGGCTACACCTTC. Protein sequence: CASSGGREGVGYTF.

This rearrangement joins TRBV11-2 to TRBJ1-1, with a weak D call TRBD1 (6 bases). There are 15 residues in the CDR3. With 5 bases removed from V and 1 base from J, the gap between germline ends came to 14 bases. Germline V lookup: CDR1 SGHAT, CDR2 FQNNGV. CDR3: CASSPRQASNTEAFF. The CDR3 region has the DNA TGTGCCAGCAGCCCCCGACAGGCCTCGAACACTGAAGCTTTCTTT.

The V and J genes are TRBV7-2 and TRBJ2-4; 11 bases are shared with TRBD2. CDR1 and CDR2 (germline): SGHTA, FQGNSA. This CDR3 comprises 18 residues. Unmatched junction bases numbered 9, after V lost 5 bases and J lost 0 bases. The chain's CDR3 is CASSGASGGPLAKNIQYF. The CDR3 bases are TGTGCCAGCAGCGGGGCTAGCGGGGGGCCATTAGCCAAAAACATTCAGTACTTC.

A remark on this clone: Other DNA sequences in this sample translate to the same CDR3. The chain links TRBV10-3 to TRBJ2-1, with TRBD1 as a possible D gene (5 bases). Germline-derived CDR1 and CDR2 are ENHRY and SYGVKD. The V end was cut by 2 bases, the J end by 0 bases, with 8 bases between. CDR3 length: 15 residues. CDR3 in amino acids: CAISEGQGSYNEQFF. As DNA, the CDR3 is TGTGCCATCAGTGAGGGGCAGGGCTCCTACAATGAGCAGTTCTTC.

V is TRBV6-5 and J is TRBJ2-7; TRBD1 matches at 8 bases. The junction had 4 bases not matched to a gene; V was cut back by 6 bases and J by 0 bases. There are 14 residues in the CDR3. Per the germline V gene, CDR1 is MNHEY and CDR2 is SVGAGI. CDR3 loop: CASSRTGNSYEQYF. The CDR3 DNA sequence: TGTGCCAGCAGCCGGACAGGGAACTCCTACGAGCAGTACTTC.

The rearrangement links TRBV3-1 (or the pseudogene TRBV3-2) to TRBJ2-1, with D perhaps TRBD2 (6 bases). From germline, CDR1 is LGHDT and CDR2 YNNKEL (reference sequence). Trimming stripped 4 bases from V and 0 bases from J, with 13 bases between. This CDR3 is built from 16 residues. CDR3 in DNA: TGTGCCAGCAGCCTGGGAGGACCGCACTCCTACAATGAGCAGTTCTTC. Its translation: CASSLGGPHSYNEQFF.

The chain joins TRBV9 to TRBJ2-7; the match to TRBD1 covers 9 bases. Germline CDR1 and CDR2: SGDLS and YYNGEE. Trimming removed 3 bases from V and 6 bases from J; junction bases left unmatched: 16. The CDR3 runs to 17 residues. CDR3 residues: CASSAKNPGQGVGEQYF. For the CDR3, the DNA is TGTGCCAGCAGCGCGAAAAATCCGGGACAGGGCGTCGGCGAGCAGTACTTC.

The chain links TRBV6-1 to TRBJ2-3; TRBD1 might be the D (6 bases). Germline-derived CDR1 and CDR2 are MNHNS and SASEGT. This CDR3 has 15 residues. V lost 2 bases and J 5 bases, leaving 14 bases between the germline ends. The CDR3 spells CASSERGWERDTQYF. The CDR3 region has the DNA TGTGCCAGCAGTGAAAGGGGGTGGGAAAGAGATACGCAGTATTTT.